This T cell receptor beta chain was observed in a study of response to subunit inactivated influenza vaccine. Whole-study findings and limits: Authors suggested each seasonal flu vaccination may recruit only limited numbers of new T cells.

TCRdb itself ran the RT-PCR reads through MiXCR, one entry per CDR3 protein. The sample lists roughly 710,000 distinct CDR3 sequences, less than 15% occurring once. The CDR3 runs 17 residues. V shed 7 bases and J shed 0 bases, with 16 bases lying between them. With respect to this clonotype: No antigen is known for it.

The specimen comprised PBMCs from blood, sampled 14 to 15 days before vaccination. This chain uses TRBV12-3 or TRBV12-4 with TRBJ2-6; maybe TRBD1 (6 bases). This clonotype was sampled from a man aged 50 to 59 who received an inactivated influenza vaccine. Written as DNA, the CDR3 is TGTGCCAGCACCCGACTGACAGGAGGCTCTGGGGCCAACGTCCTGACTTTC. It yields the protein CASTRLTGGSGANVLTF.